This T cell receptor (beta chain) was identified in a study of post-analysis software for immune sequencing data. Built from TCR beta cDNA, the libraries had unique molecular identifiers in them. TCRdb ran MiXCR on the PCR reads and lists one entry per CDR3 protein. The table has about 380,000 distinct CDR3 sequences, roughly 35% seen once; the top ten hold roughly 13%. The origin of this receptor is a girl aged 5-17 years with multiple sclerosis. The sample was blood.

CDR3 protein: CASSLAGANTDTQYF. DNA of the CDR3: TGTGCCAGCAGCTTGGCGGGGGCCAACACAGATACGCAGTATTTT. This rearrangement joins TRBV11-2 to TRBJ2-3; D perhaps matches TRBD2 (7 bases). Trimming cost V 3 bases and J 2 bases, with 12 bases left between them. The CDR3 covers 15 residues. In germline, CDR1 is SGHAT, CDR2 FQNNGV. The full variable domain, in which reference TRBV11-2 and TRBJ2-3 provide the parts outside the CDR3, is EAGVAQSPRYKIIEKRQSVAFWCNPISGHATLYWYQQILGQGPKLLIQFQNNGVVDDSQLPKDRFSAERLKGVDSTLKIQPAKLEDSAVYLCASSLAGANTDTQYFGPGTRLTVL.